The 18 T cell receptor beta chains below come from one sample, sequenced in a study of cytomegalovirus exposure and HLA in healthy donors. PCR involved 60 Vbeta and 13 Jbeta primers. Libraries were prepared by immunoSEQ multiplex PCR; TCRdb keeps only in-frame clonotypes and omits some of them. The sample contains roughly 290,000 clones, about 87% of which appear only once. The material sequenced was PBMCs. These receptors came from a woman between 18 and 29 years old in good health and CMV-seronegative.

V gene TRBV27 combines with J gene TRBJ1-4; a weak D match, TRBD1 (5 bases). The CDR3 loop spans 17 amino acids. The germline V gene has CDR1 MNHEY and CDR2 SMNVEV (reference sequence). V was cut by 3 bases and J by 7 bases, with 21 bases left in between. DNA of the CDR3: TGTGCCAGCAGTTTCGCGGGGGAAGGATGGACAAGTGAAAAACTGTTTTTT. It is translated as CASSFAGEGWTSEKLFF.

V usage is TRBV6-5 and J usage is TRBJ1-2; 8 bases agree with TRBD1. V lost 5 bases to trimming and J lost 5 bases; unmatched junction nucleotides: 10. The CDR3 is 15 residues long. Germline CDR1 reads MNHEY; CDR2 reads SVGAGI. The CDR3 is CASSVSVGQGYGYTF. As DNA, the CDR3 is TGTGCCAGCAGTGTCTCGGTCGGACAGGGTTATGGCTACACCTTC.

This clone has just a few counts. DNA of the CDR3: TGTGCCAGCAGTTTATCGAGGGGGAGCTCCTACGAGCAGTACTTC. Translated: CASSLSRGSSYEQYF. The V call is TRBV27, the J call TRBJ2-7, with a weak D call TRBD1 (6 bases). With 0 bases removed from V and 0 bases from J, the gap between germline ends came to 9 bases. The CDR3 sequence is 15 residues long. Germline CDR1 MNHEY, CDR2 SMNVEV (reference sequence).

The V call is TRBV5-8, the J call TRBJ2-7; D call uncertain. The CDR3 sequence is 13 residues long. V lost 1 base and J lost 4, with 9 bases in between. CDR1 and CDR2 from the germline V gene are SGHTS and YDEGEE. CDR3 DNA: TGTGCCAGCAGCTTGATTAGCAGTTACGAGCAGTACTTC. Encoded protein: CASSLISSYEQYF.

Written as DNA, the CDR3 is TGTGCCAGCAGCCTCCCAACAGGGGGGAACACTGAAGCTTTCTTT. This sequence encodes CASSLPTGGNTEAFF. V and J are TRBV7-9 and TRBJ1-1; 8 positions agree with TRBD1. V trimming: 5 bases; J trimming: 1 base; junction bases outside the gene matches: 6. This CDR3 spans 15 amino acids. CDR1 is SEHNR, CDR2 FQNEAQ, per germline (reference sequence).

This chain joins TRBV19 and TRBJ1-4, with 9 bases aligning to TRBD1. V dropped 6 bases and J dropped 2; count of bases not matched to a gene: 1. This CDR3 has 14 residues. Per germline, CDR1 LNHDA and CDR2 SQIVND (reference sequence). In DNA form, the CDR3 reads TGTGCCAGTAGCGACAGGGGGACTAATGAAAAACTGTTTTTT. This gives the protein CASSDRGTNEKLFF.

CDR3 DNA: TGTGCCATCAGTTTTAGCGGGGAATACACCGGGGAGCTGTTTTTT. Its translation: CAISFSGEYTGELFF. The chain couples TRBV10-3 to TRBJ2-2; 8 bases match TRBD2. This CDR3 region has 15 residues. Germline V gives CDR1 ENHRY, CDR2 SYGVKD. Trimming cost V 5 bases and J 3 bases; bases outside gene matches: 5.

J is TRBJ1-2 and V is TRBV19, with D maybe TRBD1 (5 bases). CDR3 length: 13 amino acids. V shed 5 bases and J shed 4 bases, with 11 bases lying between them. Per the germline V gene, CDR1 is LNHDA and CDR2 is SQIVND (reference sequence). The CDR3 DNA reads TGTGCCAGTAGTTTGGACATCTTCTATGGCTACACCTTC. It is translated as CASSLDIFYGYTF.

With regard to this clone: Germline and junction disagree at one end, which may indicate a read error. The chain couples TRBV27 to TRBJ1-6; D unclear. The germline gives CDR1 MNHEY, CDR2 SMNVEV (reference sequence). The CDR3 covers 16 residues. CDR3 protein: CASSKRGSSYNPPLHF. DNA of the CDR3: TGTGCCAGCAGTAAAAGAGGTTCCTCCTATAATCCACCCCTCCACTTT.

This clone was picked up a small number of times. The V gene is TRBV25-1, the J gene TRBJ1-6; TRBD1 matches 10 bases. CDR3 length: 14 amino acids. Germline V gives CDR1 MGHDK, CDR2 SYGVNS. The V segment lost 5 bases and the J segment 8 bases; nucleotides outside the gene matches: 3. CDR3 sequence: CASSLTGGDSPLHF. CDR3 DNA: TGTGCCAGCAGTTTGACAGGGGGCGATTCACCCCTCCACTTT.

This clone came up once. This chain connects TRBV7-9 to TRBJ2-3; 7 nucleotides match TRBD2. Germline values: CDR1 SEHNR, CDR2 FQNEAQ (reference sequence). V trimming: 4 bases; J trimming: 10 bases; junction bases outside the gene matches: 8. This CDR3 region has 13 residues. CDR3 DNA sequence: TGTGCCAGCAGCTCCCGGGACTACGAGGCGCAGTATTTT. It specifies CASSSRDYEAQYF. The variable domain in full, completed from reference TRBV7-9 and TRBJ2-3, reads DTGVSQNPRHKITKRGQNVTFRCDPISEHNRLYWYRQTLGQGPEFLTYFQNEAQLEKSRLLSDRFSAERPKGSFSTLEIQRTEQGDSAMYLCASSSRDYEAQYFGPGTRLTVL.

This clone was seen more than once but under ten times. The gene calls are TRBV4-2 and TRBJ2-5, with 9 bases lining up with TRBD2. The tail of the sequence fits TRBJ2-7 better, so the J call may be wrong. The CDR3 totals 15 residues. Germline values: CDR1 LGHNA, CDR2 YNFKEQ. The CDR3 loop reads CASSQAGGGAYEQYF. The CDR3 nucleotides read TGTGCCAGCAGCCAGGCCGGCGGGGGGGCGTACGAGCAGTACTTC.

This chain joins TRBV9 and TRBJ1-1, with 8 nucleotides matching TRBD1. This CDR3 region has 16 residues. After removal of 1 base from V and 4 bases from J, the junction contained 9 bases not matched to a gene. Germline lookup yields CDR1 SGDLS and CDR2 YYNGEE. CDR3 coding DNA: TGTGCCAGCAGCGTATCCGGGGACAGGAAAAGCACTGAAGCTTTCTTT. It encodes CASSVSGDRKSTEAFF.

This clone was observed a few times. V gene TRBV9 combines with J gene TRBJ2-3; possible D gene TRBD1, 6 bases. From germline, CDR1 is SGDLS and CDR2 YYNGEE. The CDR3 length is 14 residues. Trimming shortened V by 3 bases and J by 7 bases, and 15 bases separated the two germline ends. CDR3 region: CASSGGTRAYTQYF. The CDR3 region has the DNA TGTGCCAGCAGCGGAGGGACACGAGCCTATACGCAGTATTTT.

The rearrangement links TRBV30 to TRBJ2-3, with 7 bases matching TRBD1. The CDR3 runs 14 residues. Looked up from germline, CDR1 is GTSNPN and CDR2 is SVGIG (reference sequence). Trimming removed 5 bases from V and 1 base from J; junction bases left unmatched: 6. The CDR3 sequence is CAWETGAGTDTQYF. The CDR3 DNA reads as TGTGCCTGGGAAACAGGGGCGGGCACAGATACGCAGTATTTT. The full variable domain, with the rest looked up from reference TRBV30 and TRBJ2-3, is SQTIHQWPATLVQPVGSPLSLECTVEGTSNPNLYWYRQAAGRGLQLLFYSVGIGQISSEVPQNLSASRPQDRQFILSSKKLLLSDSGFYLCAWETGAGTDTQYFGPGTRLTVL.

The CDR3: CASSLSGLQTYEQYF. In DNA, the CDR3 is TGTGCCAGCAGCTTAAGTGGACTTCAGACCTACGAGCAGTACTTC. This chain uses TRBV7-9 with TRBJ2-7; D might be TRBD2 (5 bases). This CDR3 comprises 15 residues. Trimming took 2 bases from V and 2 from J, leaving 13 bases between them. Germline CDR1 reads SEHNR; CDR2 reads FQNEAQ (reference sequence).

The chain is built from TRBV2 and TRBJ1-1; weak D call: TRBD1 (5 bases). CDR1 SNHLY and CDR2 FYNNEI come from the germline V gene. The CDR3 extends over 11 amino acids. Trimming removed 8 bases from V and 3 bases from J, with 7 bases in between. The CDR3 nucleotides read TGTGCCAGCCGCAGGGACACTGAAGCTTTCTTT. Protein product: CASRRDTEAFF. Full variable domain (remainder filled in from reference TRBV2 and TRBJ1-1): EPEVTQTPSHQVTQMGQEVILRCVPISNHLYFYWYRQILGQKVEFLVSFYNNEISEKSEIFDDQFSVERPDGSNFTLKIRSTKLEDSAMYFCASRRDTEAFFGQGTRLTVV.

This clone was detected only a few times. The V call is TRBV6-5, the J call TRBJ2-1; 7 nucleotides line up with TRBD1. V shed 2 bases and J 7 bases; nucleotides not matched to a gene: 8. Germline lookup yields CDR1 MNHEY and CDR2 SVGAGI. The CDR3 contains 15 residues. The CDR3 loop reads CASSYRQGQSNEQFF. CDR3 nucleotide sequence: TGTGCCAGCAGTTACCGACAGGGACAGTCGAATGAGCAGTTCTTC.